A single sample gave rise to the 2 T cell receptor beta chains below, sequenced in a study of preoperative IRX-2 immunotherapy in early breast cancer. Using immunoSEQ multiplex PCR, the repertoire was profiled, and TCRdb retains in-frame clones only, with some absent. The data hold 40,000 to 45,000 clones, with about 80% observed a single time. Stated treatment: preoperative locoregional IRX-2 cytokine immunotherapy. The input for sequencing was tumor tissue, taken after IRX-2 immunotherapy. The receptor set was obtained from a human donor with breast cancer.

The gene calls are TRBV30 and TRBJ1-4; TRBD1 might be the D (5 bases). Germline assignment: CDR1 GTSNPN and CDR2 SVGIG (reference sequence). V was clipped by 3 bases and J by 4 bases, with 12 bases between them. This CDR3 has 14 amino acids. The chain's CDR3 is CAWRGWGLNEKLFF. The CDR3 DNA follows: TGTGCCTGGAGGGGGTGGGGACTTAATGAAAAACTGTTTTTT.

The chain carries TRBV6-8 and TRBJ1-1; D gene ambiguous. The V and J ends lost 10 bases and 6 bases respectively, with 24 bases between them. CDR3 length: 15 amino acids. Per the germline V gene, CDR1 is MNHGY and CDR2 is SAAAGT. CDR3 region: CATDWVGGGSAEAFF. The CDR3 nucleotides are TGTGCCACCGATTGGGTGGGAGGCGGGAGCGCTGAAGCTTTCTTT.